The 9 T cell receptor beta chains in this list originate from one sample, sequenced in a study of CD8 T cells in ankylosing spondylitis. TCRdb fed the 5' RACE reads into MiXCR, producing one record per CDR3 protein. Of 36,000 or so distinct CDR3 sequences listed, approximately 11% are singletons. The sample taken for sequencing was synovial fluid, either unsorted or a sorted T cell fraction (not recorded which). The receptor set was obtained from a male donor with ankylosing spondylitis.

This chain uses TRBV7-2 with TRBJ1-5, with a tentative D call TRBD1 (6 bases). V lost 5 bases and J 0 bases, leaving 17 bases between the germline ends. From germline, CDR1 is SGHTA and CDR2 FQGNSA. The CDR3 spans 17 residues. For the CDR3, the DNA is TGTGCCAGCAGCCTATTCGGGGGGCCATATAGCAATCAGCCCCAGCATTTT. It yields the protein CASSLFGGPYSNQPQHF. The full variable domain, its missing parts supplied by reference TRBV7-2 and TRBJ1-5, is GAGVSQSPSNKVTEKGKDVELRCDPISGHTALYWYRQSLGQGLEFLIYFQGNSAPDKSGLPSDRFSAERTGGSVSTLTIQRTQQEDSAVYLCASSLFGGPYSNQPQHFGDGTRLSIL.

This clonotype was seen ten or more times. The chain combines TRBV18 with TRBJ1-1, with a weak D call TRBD1 (5 bases). V lost 3 bases and J lost 4, with 12 bases in between. Looked up from germline, CDR1 is KGHSH and CDR2 is LQKENI. The CDR3 totals 14 residues. Written as DNA, the CDR3 is TGTGCCAGCTCACCGACAGTTGCGGGCACTGAAGCTTTCTTT. It is translated as CASSPTVAGTEAFF.

This clonotype was recorded many times. The chain is built from TRBV20-1 and TRBJ2-7, with 8 bases fitting TRBD1. The germline V gene has CDR1 DFQATT and CDR2 SNEGSKA (reference sequence). V lost 6 bases to trimming and J lost 4 bases; unmatched junction nucleotides: 5. The CDR3 runs 12 residues. The CDR3 region has the DNA TGCAGTGCCATGGACAGGGCTTACGAGCAGTACTTC. This encodes CSAMDRAYEQYF.

This clonotype was detected many times. The rearrangement links TRBV2 to TRBJ1-1; D call uncertain. V lost 7 bases and J lost 7, with 13 bases in between. The length of the CDR3 is 12 residues. Germline CDR1 reads SNHLY; CDR2 reads FYNNEI. CDR3 in DNA: TGTGCCAGCATGCCGGCGAAGAGTGAAGCTTTCTTT. As protein: CASMPAKSEAFF.

The chain employs TRBV7-3 and TRBJ2-3; possible D gene TRBD1, 6 bases. This CDR3 region has 18 residues. The germline CDR1 and CDR2 sequences are SGHTA and FQGTGA. The ends were cut back, 1 base at V and 5 bases at J, with 22 bases in the middle. CDR3 coding DNA: TGTGCCAGCAGCTTAAATGGGCCTACAGGGAGTTTCGGAGATACGCAGTATTTT. It specifies CASSLNGPTGSFGDTQYF.

This chain uses TRBV6-2 or TRBV6-3 with TRBJ1-2, with 7 bases fitting TRBD1. There are 14 residues in the CDR3. Germline trimming cut 5 bases from V and 4 bases from J; bases unmatched to any gene: 7. Germline V gives CDR1 MNHEY, CDR2 SVGEGT. The CDR3 DNA follows: TGTGCCAGCAGTCCATCGACAGGGTTCTATGGCTACACCTTC. It is translated as CASSPSTGFYGYTF.

The table lists this clonotype with many counts. The V call is TRBV7-2, the J call TRBJ1-1; 10 bases are a match to TRBD1. Germline V gene sequence: CDR1 SGHTA, CDR2 FQGNSA. The CDR3 has 14 residues. V lost 5 bases, J lost 4 bases, and 4 bases stayed unmatched. For the CDR3, the DNA is TGTGCCAGCAGCAGAGGACAGGGGGGCACTGAAGCTTTCTTT. It encodes CASSRGQGGTEAFF. The full variable domain, with the rest looked up from reference TRBV7-2 and TRBJ1-1, is GAGVSQSPSNKVTEKGKDVELRCDPISGHTALYWYRQSLGQGLEFLIYFQGNSAPDKSGLPSDRFSAERTGGSVSTLTIQRTQQEDSAVYLCASSRGQGGTEAFFGQGTRLTVV.

The sample holds a few counts of this clonotype. V and J are TRBV2 and TRBJ2-7, with 9 bases identical to TRBD1. The J segment lost 5 bases and the V segment lost 6 bases, leaving 5 bases of the junction unmatched. Germline CDR1 is SNHLY and CDR2 is FYNNEI. This CDR3 is 13 amino acids long. The chain's CDR3 is CASRGQGFDEQYF. The CDR3 coding sequence is TGTGCCAGCAGAGGACAGGGGTTCGACGAGCAGTACTTC.

A remark on this clonotype: A clone one base away is much larger, so this may be a read error. V usage is TRBV12-3 or TRBV12-4 and J usage is TRBJ2-7, with D maybe TRBD1 (6 bases). The CDR3 consists of 12 residues. CDR3 sequence reads: CASSETGHELYF. In DNA form, the CDR3 reads TGTGCCAGCAGTGAGACAGGCCACGAGCTGTACTTC.